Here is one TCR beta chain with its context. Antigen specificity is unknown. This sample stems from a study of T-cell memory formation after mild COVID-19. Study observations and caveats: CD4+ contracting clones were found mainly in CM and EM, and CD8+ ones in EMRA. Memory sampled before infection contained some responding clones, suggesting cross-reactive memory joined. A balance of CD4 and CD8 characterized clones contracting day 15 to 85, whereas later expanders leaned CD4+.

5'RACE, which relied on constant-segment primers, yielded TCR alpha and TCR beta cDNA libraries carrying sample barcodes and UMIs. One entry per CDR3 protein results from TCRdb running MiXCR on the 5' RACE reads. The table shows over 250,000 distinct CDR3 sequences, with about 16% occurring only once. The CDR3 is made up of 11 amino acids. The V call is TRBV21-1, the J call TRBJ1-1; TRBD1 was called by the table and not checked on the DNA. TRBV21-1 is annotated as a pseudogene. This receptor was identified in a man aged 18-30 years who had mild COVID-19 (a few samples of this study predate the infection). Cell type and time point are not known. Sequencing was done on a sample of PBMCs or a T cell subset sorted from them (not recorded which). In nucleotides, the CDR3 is TGTGCCAGCAGCAGGGGGATGGAAGCTTTCTTT. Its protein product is CASSRGMEAFF.